This TCR beta chain was sequenced in a study of blood T cell repertoires in COVID-19. About the research overall: Samples of COVID-19 (acute and convalescent) were obtained from the United States, Italy and Spain. Sources were T cells, B-cell-depleted T cells, or PBMCs; the material itself was cDNA or gDNA.

Under the authors' procedure: Counts of nucleated cells, estimated from reference gene primer amplification, were obtained. Sequencing used immunoSEQ multiplex PCR; TCRdb keeps in-frame clones, though not all of them. V and J calls and clone size are copied from that table; D and trimming were computed from the DNA. The repertoire holds 55,000 to 80,000 clones, with roughly 82% as singletons. Germline V lookup: CDR1 MGHRA, CDR2 YSYEKL. This CDR3 is built from 19 residues. With V trimmed by 0 bases and J by 0 bases, 8 bases remained unmatched. Sequenced: peripheral blood. The source is a man older than 75 with active COVID-19. The chain carries TRBV4-1 and TRBJ2-6; 7 bases map to TRBD1. The CDR3 protein is CASSQDQGQVFSGANVLTF. In DNA, the CDR3 is TGCGCCAGCAGCCAAGATCAAGGACAGGTCTTCTCTGGGGCCAACGTCCTGACTTTC.